Shown below are 18 T cell receptor beta chains from a single sample sequenced in a study of identical twins. TCRdb re-derived calls from the 5' RACE reads in MiXCR, one entry per CDR3 protein. The table has just over 450,000 distinct CDR3 sequences, approximately 14% seen once. These data also formed part of another study, on yellow fever vaccine responses in identical twins.

The sequenced sample was CD4+ T cells sorted from blood. All receptors come from a woman younger than 30 in good health.

This clonotype occurred a few times. The chain joins TRBV2 to TRBJ2-3; weak D call: TRBD2 (5 bases). Per the germline V gene, CDR1 is SNHLY and CDR2 is FYNNEI. This CDR3 has 14 residues. V was shortened by 7 bases and J by 0 bases, with 11 bases between the two germline ends. This CDR3 is CASTAVPSTDTQYF. In DNA form, the CDR3 reads TGTGCCAGCACAGCGGTCCCTAGCACAGATACGCAGTATTTT. Filled out from reference TRBV2 and TRBJ2-3, the complete variable domain reads EPEVTQTPSHQVTQMGQEVILRCVPISNHLYFYWYRQILGQKVEFLVSFYNNEISEKSEIFDDQFSVERPDGSNFTLKIRSTKLEDSAMYFCASTAVPSTDTQYFGPGTRLTVL.

This chain uses TRBV5-1 with TRBJ2-7; the match to TRBD2 covers 8 bases. Germline trimming cut 4 bases from V and 2 bases from J; bases unmatched to any gene: 17. Germline V lookup: CDR1 SGHRS, CDR2 YFSETQ. CDR3 length: 18 residues. This CDR3 reads CASSTPGGQGSRAYEQYF. The CDR3, as DNA: TGCGCCAGCAGCACCCCGGGGGGGCAAGGAAGTAGGGCCTACGAGCAGTACTTC.

This clonotype was counted only a few times. CDR3 amino acids: CSAPGQGAFGELFF. The CDR3 bases are TGCAGTGCCCCTGGACAGGGGGCTTTCGGGGAGCTGTTTTTT. J is TRBJ2-2 and V is TRBV20-1; 11 bases agree with TRBD1. Germline V lookup: CDR1 DFQATT, CDR2 SNEGSKA (reference sequence). V lost 6 bases, J lost 7 bases, and 7 bases stayed unmatched. The CDR3 covers 14 residues.

There are many counts of this clonotype. The rearrangement links TRBV5-1 to TRBJ2-2; possible D gene TRBD2, 5 bases. CDR1 and CDR2 (germline): SGHRS, YFSETQ. The CDR3 totals 14 residues. V dropped 4 bases and J dropped 1 base, with 8 bases sitting between them. CDR3 nucleotide sequence: TGCGCCAGCAGCCTAGGACTGAACACCGGGGAGCTGTTTTTT. The encoded protein is CASSLGLNTGELFF.

V is TRBV7-2 and J is TRBJ2-1; possible D gene TRBD1, 5 bases. CDR1 and CDR2 (germline): SGHTA, FQGNSA. The CDR3 is 14 residues long. V dropped 6 bases and J dropped 4 bases, with 13 bases sitting between them. DNA for the CDR3: TGTGCCAGCAGTTACAGGATATCGTACAATGAGCAGTTCTTC. Its protein is CASSYRISYNEQFF. The full variable domain, completed using reference TRBV7-2 and TRBJ2-1, is GAGVSQSPSNKVTEKGKDVELRCDPISGHTALYWYRQSLGQGLEFLIYFQGNSAPDKSGLPSDRFSAERTGGSVSTLTIQRTQQEDSAVYLCASSYRISYNEQFFGPGTRLTVL.

The chain joins TRBV11-2 to TRBJ2-3, with TRBD2 matching over 15 bases. Germline CDR1 is SGHAT and CDR2 is FQNNGV. V was pared by 5 bases and J by 0 bases, with 6 bases of the junction left unmatched. The CDR3 has 18 amino acids. The CDR3 DNA is TGTGCCAGCAGCCACGGGACTAGCGGGGGGTACAGCACAGATACGCAGTATTTT. Protein product: CASSHGTSGGYSTDTQYF.

The chain couples TRBV7-6 to TRBJ2-5; a possible D gene is TRBD2 (5 bases). This CDR3 comprises 16 residues. V was shortened by 0 bases and J by 5 bases, with 16 bases between the two germline ends. CDR1 and CDR2 from the germline V gene are SGHVS and FNYEAQ. This CDR3 reads CASSLAGVNTGETQYF. As DNA, the CDR3 is TGTGCCAGCAGCTTAGCGGGAGTAAACACCGGCGAGACCCAGTACTTC.

This clonotype appeared a few times. This chain connects TRBV28 to TRBJ2-5; 8 nucleotides line up with TRBD1. CDR1 and CDR2 (germline): MDHEN, SYDVKM. The CDR3 runs to 14 residues. The V and J ends lost 8 bases and 5 bases, in that order; junction bases with no gene match: 10. CDR3 sequence: CASGGRGLQETQYF. The CDR3, as DNA: TGTGCCAGCGGTGGCAGGGGGCTTCAGGAGACCCAGTACTTC.

Written as DNA, the CDR3 is TGCGCCAGCAGCGCCGGGATGGGGCGGAACCCTAGCACAGATACGCAGTATTTT. This gives the protein CASSAGMGRNPSTDTQYF. The V and J genes are TRBV5-1 and TRBJ2-3; TRBD1 or TRBD2 may be the D gene (5 bases each). Looked up from germline, CDR1 is SGHRS and CDR2 is YFSETQ. The CDR3 is made up of 18 amino acids. V was shortened by 4 bases and J by 0 bases, with 21 bases between the two germline ends.

The chain uses TRBV27 and TRBJ2-2; TRBD1 agrees at 11 bases. The CDR3 runs to 16 residues. V shed 7 bases and J 11 bases; nucleotides not matched to a gene: 15. Germline-derived CDR1 and CDR2 are MNHEY and SMNVEV (reference sequence). CDR3 DNA: TGTGCCAGCACCCCTTCTTCCGGGACAGGGGGGGGAGAGCTGTTTTTT. Its translation is CASTPSSGTGGGELFF.

This clonotype was seen ten or more times. The chain couples TRBV12-3 or TRBV12-4 to TRBJ1-3; D not certain. V shed 5 bases and J shed 4 bases, with 12 bases lying between them. The CDR3 sequence is 14 residues long. CDR3 in DNA: TGTGCCAGCAGTCGAGTACCTGGAGGAAACACCATATATTTT. Translation: CASSRVPGGNTIYF.

This clonotype was seen many times. The V call is TRBV29-1, the J call TRBJ2-5, with 8 positions matching TRBD2. V lost 6 bases to trimming and J lost 3 bases; unmatched junction nucleotides: 3. The CDR3 is 12 amino acids. Germline loops: CDR1 SQVTM, CDR2 ANQGSEA. CDR3 protein: CSVSSGEETQYF. The DNA for the CDR3 is TGCAGCGTCAGTAGCGGGGAAGAGACCCAGTACTTC.

This clonotype was found many times. For the CDR3, the DNA is TGTGCTAGTGGTTCGGGAGTAGTATATGAGCAGTTCTTC. This codes for CASGSGVVYEQFF. This rearrangement joins TRBV12-5 to TRBJ2-1; D might be TRBD2 (6 bases). This CDR3 region has 13 residues. Germline values: CDR1 LGHNT, CDR2 FRNRAP. V lost 4 bases, J lost 8 bases, and 12 bases lay in between. The whole variable domain, filled in from reference TRBV12-5 and TRBJ2-1, reads DARVTQTPRHKVTEMGQEVTMRCQPILGHNTVFWYRQTMMQGLELLAYFRNRAPLDDSGMPKDRFSAEMPDATLATLKIQPSEPRDSAVYFCASGSGVVYEQFFGPGTRLTVL.

The sample holds a few counts of this clonotype. The V and J genes are TRBV7-9 and TRBJ2-7, with 8 bases matching TRBD2. The CDR3 is 15 residues long. CDR1 and CDR2 from the germline V gene are SEHNR and FQNEAQ (reference sequence). The V segment lost 5 bases and the J segment 7 bases; nucleotides outside the gene matches: 13. This CDR3 reads CASSQIAGRPGEQYF. CDR3 DNA: TGTGCCAGCAGCCAAATAGCGGGACGTCCGGGTGAGCAGTACTTC.

At least ten counts were recorded for this clonotype. J is TRBJ1-3 and V is TRBV12-3 or TRBV12-4; the D is unclear. The CDR3 runs to 15 residues. V was clipped by 0 bases and J by 0 bases, with 6 bases between them. CDR3 in DNA: TGTGCCAGCAGTTTAGCGAGCAGCTCTGGAAACACCATATATTTT. It specifies CASSLASSSGNTIYF.

This chain uses TRBV7-2 with TRBJ2-5; D call uncertain. CDR1 and CDR2 (germline): SGHTA, FQGNSA. Trimming shortened V by 4 bases and J by 5 bases, and 17 bases separated the two germline ends. The CDR3 length is 15 residues. The CDR3 nucleotides read TGTGCCAGCAGCTCCCCCCTGAGAGGACGGGAGACCCAGTACTTC. Amino acids: CASSSPLRGRETQYF.

The V and J genes are TRBV4-2 and TRBJ1-5, with D perhaps TRBD1 (5 bases). The CDR3 loop spans 16 amino acids. Trimming left V 0 bases short and J 1 base short, with 10 bases between. Germline V gives CDR1 LGHNA, CDR2 YNFKEQ. The CDR3 DNA follows: TGTGCCAGCAGCCAAGAAACGTGGGACAGCAATCAGCCCCAGCATTTT. Its translation: CASSQETWDSNQPQHF.

V is TRBV6-2 or TRBV6-3 and J is TRBJ2-1; the match to TRBD2 covers 9 bases. Trimming cost V 7 bases and J 7 bases; bases outside gene matches: 11. The CDR3 has 15 amino acids. Per the germline V gene, CDR1 is MNHEY and CDR2 is SVGEGT. In DNA, the CDR3 is TGTGCCAGCAAAAACCCGGGACTAGCTCTTAATGAGCAGTTCTTC. Protein: CASKNPGLALNEQFF.